Listed below are T cell receptor beta chains from one sample, sequenced in a study of blood T cell repertoires in COVID-19. Method: immunoSEQ multiplex PCR; TCRdb's copy keeps in-frame clones and lacks some. The sample includes approximately 210,000 clones, 88% of them seen just once. Sequencing used peripheral blood. These receptor sequences come from a human donor in a cohort sampled during active COVID-19. The CDR3 runs from the conserved cysteine through the conserved F or W. D genes are given only for firm matches. Clone size is given for some rows only: seen once, a few or many times, or a class if the clone is expanded.

clone size: NA
V gene: TRBV28
J gene: TRBJ2-2
D gene: NA
CDR3 DNA: TGTGCCAGCAGTCACCGGGGAGCTGTTTTT
CDR3 protein: CASSHRGAVF

clone size: NA
V gene: TRBV10-3
J gene: TRBJ1-1
D gene: TRBD1
CDR3 DNA: TGTGCCATCACTTTGGACAGGGGGGACACTGAAGCTTTCTTT
CDR3 protein: CAITLDRGDTEAFF

clone size: once
V gene: TRBV21-1
J gene: TRBJ2-7
D gene: NA
CDR3 DNA: TGTGCCAGCAGCAAATGTTGCACAGACGAGCAGTACTTC
CDR3 protein: CASSKCCTDEQYF

clone size: NA
V gene: TRBV30
J gene: TRBJ2-3
D gene: TRBD1
CDR3 DNA: TGTGCCTGGACGCCGGGACAGGGGGCGGCGGATACGCAGTATTTT
CDR3 protein: CAWTPGQGAADTQYF

clone size: NA
V gene: TRBV18
J gene: TRBJ1-2
D gene: NA
CDR3 DNA: TGTGCCAGCTCACCACCCGAGCAGGGTACATTGGGCTACACCTTC
CDR3 protein: CASSPPEQGTLGYTF

clone size: NA
V gene: TRBV9
J gene: TRBJ1-2
D gene: NA
CDR3 DNA: TGTGCCAGCAGCGCTATCGTGGGCGGCTACACCTTC
CDR3 protein: CASSAIVGGYTF

clone size: NA
V gene: TRBV30
J gene: TRBJ2-7
D gene: NA
CDR3 DNA: TGTGCCTGGAGTAGGGGGGGCGTCTACGAGCAGTACTTC
CDR3 protein: CAWSRGGVYEQYF

clone size: NA
V gene: TRBV10-3
J gene: TRBJ2-4
D gene: NA
CDR3 DNA: TGTGCCATCAGTGTGGCTGGCAAAAACATTCAGTACTTC
CDR3 protein: CAISVAGKNIQYF

clone size: NA
V gene: TRBV19
J gene: TRBJ2-6
D gene: TRBD2
CDR3 DNA: TGTGCCAGTAGTATTGAACGCGGGAGGGCTGGGGCCAACGTCCTGACTTTC
CDR3 protein: CASSIERGRAGANVLTF

clone size: NA
V gene: TRBV11-2
J gene: TRBJ1-6
D gene: NA
CDR3 DNA: TGTGCCAGCAGTCTAGAGGCACACTTCAATTCACCCCTCCACTTT
CDR3 protein: CASSLEAHFNSPLHF

clone size: once
V gene: TRBV5-1
J gene: TRBJ2-5
D gene: TRBD1
CDR3 DNA: TGCGCCAGCAGACAAGGGACAGGGATAAAAGAGACCCAGTACTTC
CDR3 protein: CASRQGTGIKETQYF

clone size: NA
V gene: TRBV5-8
J gene: TRBJ1-4
D gene: NA
CDR3 DNA: TGTGCCAGCAGCTTGGGGGTGCGGGTTGAAAAACTGTTTTTT
CDR3 protein: CASSLGVRVEKLFF

clone size: few
V gene: TRBV27
J gene: TRBJ1-1
D gene: TRBD1
CDR3 DNA: TGTGCCAGCAGTCTCGGACAGGGGGCTGAAGCTTTCTTT
CDR3 protein: CASSLGQGAEAFF

clone size: NA
V gene: TRBV4-1
J gene: TRBJ2-1
D gene: TRBD2
CDR3 DNA: TGCGCCAGCAGCCAAGCTAGCGGGGGGGCCTACAATGAGCAGTTCTTC
CDR3 protein: CASSQASGGAYNEQFF

clone size: NA
V gene: TRBV19
J gene: TRBJ2-7
D gene: NA
CDR3 DNA: TGCGCCAGTAGTACGGGACAAAGGAGCTCCTACGAGCAGTACTTC
CDR3 protein: CASSTGQRSSYEQYF

clone size: NA
V gene: TRBV9
J gene: TRBJ2-1
D gene: NA
CDR3 DNA: TGTGCCAGCAGCGTGGGAGCGTACAATGAGCAGTTCTTC
CDR3 protein: CASSVGAYNEQFF

clone size: few
V gene: TRBV24-1
J gene: TRBJ1-5
D gene: NA
CDR3 DNA: TGTGCCACCAGTGCAGGGGTAGGCAATCAGCCCCAGCATTTT
CDR3 protein: CATSAGVGNQPQHF

clone size: once
V gene: TRBV5-4
J gene: TRBJ2-7
D gene: TRBD2
CDR3 DNA: TGTGCCAGCAGCTTGATGATAAGCGGGAGACAATACGAGCAGTACTTC
CDR3 protein: CASSLMISGRQYEQYF

clone size: NA
V gene: TRBV29-1
J gene: TRBJ2-1
D gene: NA
CDR3 DNA: TGCAGCGTTGTGCGCGGGGACAATGAGCAGTTCTTC
CDR3 protein: CSVVRGDNEQFF

clone size: NA
V gene: TRBV7-9
J gene: TRBJ2-5
D gene: NA
CDR3 DNA: TGTGCCAGCAGCCCCGAGGGAGAGACCCAGTACTTC
CDR3 protein: CASSPEGETQYF

clone size: NA
V gene: TRBV5-4
J gene: TRBJ2-5
D gene: NA
CDR3 DNA: TGTGCCAGCAGCTTGGAGAGGAAGACCCAGTACTTC
CDR3 protein: CASSLERKTQYF

clone size: once
V gene: TRBV24-1
J gene: TRBJ2-7
D gene: TRBD1
CDR3 DNA: TGTGCCACCAGTGACTTCACAGGGGGGGAGCAGTACTTC
CDR3 protein: CATSDFTGGEQYF

clone size: NA
V gene: TRBV11-2
J gene: TRBJ2-5
D gene: NA
CDR3 DNA: TGTGCCAGCAGCCACCGGGACAAGAGGGAGACCCAGTACTTC
CDR3 protein: CASSHRDKRETQYF

clone size: NA
V gene: TRBV27
J gene: TRBJ2-7
D gene: TRBD2
CDR3 DNA: TGTGCCAGCGGGAAGTGGGAGGGCCTGGGCGAGCAGTACTTC
CDR3 protein: CASGKWEGLGEQYF

clone size: NA
V gene: TRBV6-5
J gene: TRBJ1-2
D gene: NA
CDR3 DNA: TGTGCCAGCAGTTACGCCGGGGTCCCTAACTATGGCTACACCTTC
CDR3 protein: CASSYAGVPNYGYTF

clone size: NA
V gene: TRBV12-3/TRBV12-4
J gene: TRBJ1-3
D gene: NA
CDR3 DNA: TGTGCCAGAAGTCCATCTGGAAACACCATATATTTT
CDR3 protein: CARSPSGNTIYF

clone size: NA
V gene: TRBV25-1
J gene: TRBJ2-5
D gene: TRBD2
CDR3 DNA: TGTGCCAGCAGCCCTGCCGGGACTAGCGGGAGGACCCAAGAGACCCAGTACTTC
CDR3 protein: CASSPAGTSGRTQETQYF

clone size: NA
V gene: TRBV30
J gene: TRBJ2-2
D gene: TRBD1
CDR3 DNA: TGTGCCTGGAGTTCCGGGACAGGGGCCGGGGAGCTGTTTTTT
CDR3 protein: CAWSSGTGAGELFF

clone size: NA
V gene: TRBV7-8
J gene: TRBJ2-7
D gene: NA
CDR3 DNA: TGTGCCAGCAGCTACCGTCCAGCCTACGAGCAGTACTTC
CDR3 protein: CASSYRPAYEQYF

clone size: NA
V gene: TRBV5-1
J gene: TRBJ2-6
D gene: NA
CDR3 DNA: TGCGCCAGCAGCCCCTTTGACACCTCTGGGGCCAACGTCCTGACTTTC
CDR3 protein: CASSPFDTSGANVLTF

clone size: NA
V gene: TRBV4-1
J gene: TRBJ2-5
D gene: TRBD2
CDR3 DNA: TGCGCCAGCAGCCTAAGCGGGAGAGGGGGAGAGACCCAGTACTTC
CDR3 protein: CASSLSGRGGETQYF

clone size: NA
V gene: TRBV19
J gene: TRBJ2-2
D gene: NA
CDR3 DNA: TGTGCCAGTAGTATAGATAGGAGGCCGAACACCGGGGAGCTGTTTTTT
CDR3 protein: CASSIDRRPNTGELFF

clone size: NA
V gene: TRBV7-9
J gene: TRBJ1-1
D gene: NA
CDR3 DNA: TGTGCCAGCGTCGGCAGGGCCCCTGAAGCTTTCTTT
CDR3 protein: CASVGRAPEAFF